This T cell receptor (beta chain) was retrieved from a study of regulatory T cells in long-lasting Graves disease. Combining iRepertoire HTBI primers with Arm-PCR of CDR3 regions, the authors built TCR beta libraries. MiXCR was run by TCRdb on the multiplex PCR reads, yielding one entry per CDR3 protein. This sample has about 290,000 distinct CDR3 sequences, with roughly a fifth found just once. Study-wide results and caveats: Persistent disease was characterized by preferential usage of TRBV28, TRBJ1-2 and TRBJ2-5. More public clonotypes were shared by persistent patients (under 3,000) than by new patients (approximately 1,000). Small sample size may have lowered accuracy.

As for time point: persistent/refractory GD, antithyroid drugs over 5 years with positive TRAb. PBMCs provided the RNA from which the TCR library was made. An endocrinology department in Xi'an, China, supplied the patients. This clonotype was counted only a few times. Antigen unknown. Trimming removed 7 bases from V and 6 bases from J; junction bases left unmatched: 5. CDR1 DFQATT and CDR2 SNEGSKA come from the germline V gene (reference sequence). The CDR3 loop spans 12 amino acids. The TCR originated in a female donor with Graves disease. Here the sequenced sample was peripheral blood mononuclear cells (PBMCs), taken when the disease was refractory, from a patient treated with antithyroid drugs. The rearrangement uses TRBV20-1 and TRBJ2-2; 7 nucleotides agree with TRBD1. The CDR3 spells CSVTGTPGELFF. In DNA form, the CDR3 reads TGCAGTGTGACAGGGACACCCGGGGAGCTGTTTTTT.